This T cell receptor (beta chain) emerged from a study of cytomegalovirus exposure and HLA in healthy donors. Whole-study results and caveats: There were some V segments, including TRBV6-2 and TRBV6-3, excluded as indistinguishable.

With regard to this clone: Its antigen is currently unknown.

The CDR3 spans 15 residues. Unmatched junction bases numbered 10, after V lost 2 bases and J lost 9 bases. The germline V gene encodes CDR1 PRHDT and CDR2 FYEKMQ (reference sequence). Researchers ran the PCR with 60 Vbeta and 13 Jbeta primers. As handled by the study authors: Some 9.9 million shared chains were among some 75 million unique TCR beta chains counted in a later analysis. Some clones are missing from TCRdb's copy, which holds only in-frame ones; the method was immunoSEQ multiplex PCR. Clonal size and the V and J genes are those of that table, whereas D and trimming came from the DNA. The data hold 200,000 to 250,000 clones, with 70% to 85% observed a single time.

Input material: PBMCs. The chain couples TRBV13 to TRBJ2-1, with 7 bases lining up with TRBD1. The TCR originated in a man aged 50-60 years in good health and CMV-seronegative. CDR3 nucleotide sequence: TGTGCCAGCAGCTTAAACAGGGGTCTCCGAGGTGAGCAGTTCTTC. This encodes CASSLNRGLRGEQFF.